One and the same sample provided the 27 T cell receptor beta chains below, sequenced in a study of identical twins. MiXCR was run by TCRdb on the 5' RACE reads, yielding one entry per CDR3 protein. The table records 1.5 million to 2 million distinct CDR3 sequences, roughly a third of them present only once. Sample: cord blood. The receptors were gathered from a newborn girl in good health.

The sample holds many counts of this clonotype. The V call is TRBV25-1, the J call TRBJ2-5, with D uncertain. The CDR3 length is 11 residues. V lost 6 bases and J 4 bases, leaving 6 bases between the germline ends. Germline lookup yields CDR1 MGHDK and CDR2 SYGVNS. The DNA for the CDR3 is TGTGCCAGCAGCGGGTTAGAGACCCAGTACTTC. Protein: CASSGLETQYF. The entire variable domain, with the rest obtained from reference TRBV25-1 and TRBJ2-5, is as follows: EADIYQTPRYLVIGTGKKITLECSQTMGHDKMYWYQQDPGMELHLIHYSYGVNSTEKGDLSSESTVSRIRTEHFPLTLESARPSHTSQYLCASSGLETQYFGPGTRLLVL.

This sequence joins TRBV11-2 and TRBJ2-7, with 8 bases fitting TRBD2. Germline V gives CDR1 SGHAT, CDR2 FQNNGV. The ends lost 1 base at V and 6 bases at J; junction bases unmatched: 5. CDR3 length equals 14 residues. CDR3 sequence reads: CASSLGGLEREQYF. Written as DNA, the CDR3 is TGTGCCAGCAGCTTAGGGGGACTAGAACGCGAGCAGTACTTC.

The rearrangement uses TRBV3-1 and TRBJ2-7, with D tentatively TRBD1 (6 bases). V was trimmed by 4 bases and J by 7 bases, leaving 17 bases between them. The CDR3 covers 14 residues. The germline gives CDR1 LGHDT, CDR2 YNNKEL (reference sequence). The chain's CDR3 is CASSPSQGSAEQYF. In DNA form, the CDR3 reads TGTGCCAGCAGCCCTTCCCAGGGGTCCGCTGAGCAGTACTTC.

This chain joins TRBV20-1 and TRBJ1-2; possibly TRBD1 for D (6 bases). The V end lost 2 bases, the J end lost 1 base, and 11 bases lay between the germline ends. The CDR3 runs to 14 residues. Germline V CDR1 and CDR2: DFQATT, SNEGSKA (reference sequence). This CDR3 reads CSARTGRGNYGYTF. CDR3 nucleotides: TGCAGTGCTAGAACAGGGAGGGGTAACTATGGCTACACCTTC.

V and J are TRBV20-1 and TRBJ2-3; no firm D call. Germline loops: CDR1 DFQATT, CDR2 SNEGSKA (reference sequence). V was shortened by 3 bases and J by 5 bases, with 18 bases between the two germline ends. The CDR3 runs 15 residues. The CDR3 region has the DNA TGCAGTGCTAGTTTGGCGGCTCGAGTGGTAGATACGCAGTATTTT. Translation gives CSASLAARVVDTQYF.

The rearrangement uses TRBV24-1 and TRBJ2-1; D is perhaps TRBD1 (6 bases). Trimming took 5 bases from V and 3 from J, leaving 16 bases between them. Germline V gene sequence: CDR1 KGHDR, CDR2 SFDVKD. The CDR3 totals 16 residues. This chain's CDR3 is CATSGFKTGLYNEQFF. As DNA, the CDR3 is TGTGCCACCAGTGGCTTTAAGACAGGACTCTACAATGAGCAGTTCTTC.

The gene calls are TRBV20-1 and TRBJ2-2; 12 nucleotides match TRBD2. With 1 base clipped from V and 6 bases from J, the junction kept 0 bases outside the gene matches. Germline CDR1 DFQATT, CDR2 SNEGSKA (reference sequence). CDR3 size: 14 residues. The chain's CDR3 is CSARASGRAGELFF. The CDR3 region has the DNA TGCAGTGCTAGAGCTAGCGGGAGGGCCGGGGAGCTGTTTTTT.

V is TRBV3-1 and J is TRBJ1-2; no firm D call. CDR3 length equals 13 residues. Deletions cut 1 base from V and 4 bases from J, with 7 bases between. Per the germline V gene, CDR1 is LGHDT and CDR2 is YNNKEL (reference sequence). In DNA, the CDR3 is TGTGCCAGCAGCCAAGGGTTTAGCTATGGCTACACCTTC. Its translation is CASSQGFSYGYTF.

V usage is TRBV11-2 and J usage is TRBJ1-2; no clear D gene. Trimming left V 0 bases short and J 4 bases short, with 15 bases between. CDR1 SGHAT and CDR2 FQNNGV come from the germline V gene. This CDR3 comprises 16 residues. The CDR3 DNA reads TGTGCCAGCAGCTTAGATGAGACACATGCCTTCTATGGCTACACCTTC. Translating gives CASSLDETHAFYGYTF.

The CDR3 coding sequence is TGTGCCAGCACCCGTAGGGCACGATCCTACGAGCAGTACTTC. Encoded protein: CASTRRARSYEQYF. The chain couples TRBV7-8 to TRBJ2-7; D is ambiguous. CDR1 and CDR2 (germline): SGHVS, FQNEAQ. This CDR3 region has 14 residues. Trimming pared 7 bases from V and 1 base from J, leaving 14 bases between.

The chain has TRBV19 and TRBJ1-3; possible D gene TRBD1, 6 bases. Germline CDR1 is LNHDA and CDR2 is SQIVND (reference sequence). Trimming removed 4 bases at V and 0 bases at J, with 13 bases between. The CDR3 is made up of 16 amino acids. The CDR3 bases are TGTGCCAGTAGTACAAGGACAGCCGCCTCTGGAAACACCATATATTTT. This gives the protein CASSTRTAASGNTIYF. Based on the CDR3 plus reference TRBV19 and TRBJ1-3, the full variable domain is DGGITQSPKYLFRKEGQNVTLSCEQNLNHDAMYWYRQDPGQGLRLIYYSQIVNDFQKGDIAEGYSVSREKKESFPLTVTSAQKNPTAFYLCASSTRTAASGNTIYFGEGSWLTVV.

The V gene is TRBV14, the J gene TRBJ2-5; D is ambiguous. Deletions cut 6 bases from V and 11 bases from J, with 19 bases between. CDR3 size: 13 residues. Germline V CDR1 and CDR2: SGHDN, FVKESK. The CDR3 DNA reads TGTGCCAGCAGTTGGTACGGCGGCAATGAGCAGTACTTC. Encoded protein: CASSWYGGNEQYF.

J is TRBJ2-5 and V is TRBV10-3; D is possibly TRBD1 (6 bases). V lost 8 bases and J lost 2, with 18 bases in between. The germline CDR1 and CDR2 sequences are ENHRY and SYGVKD. CDR3 length: 15 residues. CDR3 nucleotides: TGTGCCATCGGGGGTGGGGACATCCTTCAAGAGACCCAGTACTTC. It encodes CAIGGGDILQETQYF.

This clonotype was seen a handful of times. The genes are TRBV19 and TRBJ2-7; TRBD2 matches 9 bases. Germline V gene sequence: CDR1 LNHDA, CDR2 SQIVND (reference sequence). The CDR3 totals 14 residues. The V and J ends lost 5 bases and 0 bases, in that order; junction bases with no gene match: 2. The CDR3 DNA follows: TGTGCCAGTAGTCCTAGCGGGACCTCCTACGAGCAGTACTTC. Translation gives CASSPSGTSYEQYF. The whole variable domain, filled in from reference TRBV19 and TRBJ2-7, reads DGGITQSPKYLFRKEGQNVTLSCEQNLNHDAMYWYRQDPGQGLRLIYYSQIVNDFQKGDIAEGYSVSREKKESFPLTVTSAQKNPTAFYLCASSPSGTSYEQYFGPGTRLTVT.

The rearrangement joins TRBV5-4 to TRBJ2-3; D remains ambiguous. Looked up from germline, CDR1 is SGHNT and CDR2 is YYREEE (reference sequence). The CDR3 spans 13 residues. V lost 3 bases and J 6 bases, leaving 11 bases between the germline ends. CDR3 nucleotide sequence: TGTGCCAGCAGCTGGATGGAATCTGATACGCAGTATTTT. It yields the protein CASSWMESDTQYF.

This clonotype came up a few times. The genes are TRBV5-1 and TRBJ2-7, with 7 positions matching TRBD1. The germline V gene has CDR1 SGHRS and CDR2 YFSETQ. The CDR3 consists of 14 residues. V gave up 4 bases and J gave up 1 base; unmatched junction bases: 5. CDR3 nucleotide sequence: TGCGCCAGCAGCGCCAGGACAGGATCCTACGAGCAGTACTTC. Its protein is CASSARTGSYEQYF.

This clonotype was observed many times. The rearrangement joins TRBV27 to TRBJ2-5; tentative D call: TRBD1 (5 bases). Deletions cut 2 bases from V and 2 bases from J, with 9 bases between. The germline gives CDR1 MNHEY, CDR2 SMNVEV (reference sequence). This CDR3 has 14 residues. The CDR3 DNA reads TGTGCCAGCAGTTTAGTCGACAGTCAAGAGACCCAGTACTTC. This translates into CASSLVDSQETQYF.

This clonotype was detected only a few times. The chain is built from TRBV7-8 and TRBJ2-3, with D perhaps TRBD2 (6 bases). CDR1 is SGHVS, CDR2 FQNEAQ, per germline. V lost 1 base, J lost 2 bases, and 10 bases lay in between. This CDR3 has 15 amino acids. The CDR3 DNA is TGTGCCAGCAGCTTAGGTAGGACTACCACAGATACGCAGTATTTT. This sequence encodes CASSLGRTTTDTQYF.

In this sample, this clonotype turned up a few times. V and J are TRBV28 and TRBJ1-5, with a tentative D call TRBD1 (5 bases). There are 16 residues in the CDR3. V lost 7 bases and J lost 0, with 16 bases in between. Looked up from germline, CDR1 is MDHEN and CDR2 is SYDVKM. The DNA of the CDR3 is TGTGCCAGCATCCCTGTGGGGCCATATAGCAATCAGCCCCAGCATTTT. Encoded protein: CASIPVGPYSNQPQHF.

The CDR3 is CASSLAGTGLTGELFF. CDR3 nucleotide sequence: TGTGCCAGCAGCTTAGCGGGGACAGGACTCACCGGGGAGCTGTTTTTT. The chain has TRBV7-2 and TRBJ2-2, with 8 bases identical to TRBD1. CDR1 is SGHTA, CDR2 FQGNSA, per germline. V was clipped by 0 bases and J by 4 bases; unmatched bases: 4. CDR3 size: 16 residues.

This clonotype has only a few counts. The rearrangement joins TRBV7-2 to TRBJ1-1; D ambiguous. Trimming shortened V by 8 bases and J by 2 bases, and 9 bases separated the two germline ends. CDR3 length: 12 residues. CDR1 and CDR2 (germline): SGHTA, FQGNSA. This chain's CDR3 is CASGFSNTEAFF. The CDR3 DNA follows: TGTGCCAGCGGGTTCTCAAACACTGAAGCTTTCTTT.

The chain uses TRBV5-1 and TRBJ2-1; weak D call: TRBD2 (5 bases). The CDR3 runs 16 residues. Germline loops: CDR1 SGHRS, CDR2 YFSETQ. The V end lost 4 bases, the J end lost 0 bases, and 14 bases lay between the germline ends. CDR3 nucleotides: TGCGCCAGCAGCCCACTAGACCCGAGCTCCTACAATGAGCAGTTCTTC. Translated, it gives CASSPLDPSSYNEQFF.

With respect to this clonotype: Germline is not matched at one junction end, which may reflect a read error. DNA of the CDR3: TGCGCCGGCAGCACCTCTAGCTCCGAGACCCAGTACTTC. It encodes CAGSTSSSETQYF. The rearrangement joins TRBV5-1 to TRBJ2-5, with a tentative D call TRBD2 (5 bases). The CDR3 loop spans 13 amino acids. Germline V lookup: CDR1 SGHRS, CDR2 YFSETQ.

This chain links TRBV18 with TRBJ1-2, with 8 positions matching TRBD1. The V gene end was trimmed by 4 bases and the J gene end by 3 bases; junction bases not matched to a gene: 10. In germline, CDR1 is KGHSH, CDR2 LQKENI. The CDR3 spans 16 residues. Here the CDR3 DNA reads TGTGCCAGCTCACAACTCGGACAGGGAGAAGACTATGGCTACACCTTC. As protein: CASSQLGQGEDYGYTF.

The chain recombines TRBV28 with TRBJ2-5; 10 bases fit TRBD1. The CDR3 loop spans 16 amino acids. V lost 2 bases and J lost 6; bases outside the gene matches: 9. Germline CDR1 and CDR2: MDHEN and SYDVKM. CDR3 region: CASSLPLTGGVQTQYF. DNA for the CDR3: TGTGCCAGCAGTTTACCCCTGACAGGGGGCGTGCAGACCCAGTACTTC. Full variable domain (rest looked up from reference TRBV28 and TRBJ2-5): DVKVTQSSRYLVKRTGEKVFLECVQDMDHENMFWYRQDPGLGLRLIYFSYDVKMKEKGDIPEGYSVSREKKERFSLILESASTNQTSMYLCASSLPLTGGVQTQYFGPGTRLLVL.

The CDR3 here is CATSDTRDRVNGELFF. The CDR3 DNA reads TGTGCCACCAGTGACACCCGGGACAGGGTGAACGGGGAGCTGTTTTTT. The gene calls are TRBV24-1 and TRBJ2-2; TRBD1 agrees at 9 bases. Trimming cost V 4 bases and J 7 bases; bases outside gene matches: 9. Germline V CDR1 and CDR2: KGHDR, SFDVKD. The CDR3 runs 16 residues.

Worth noting for this clonotype: Germline is not matched at one junction end, which may reflect a read error. The J gene is TRBJ2-3, the V gene TRBV3-1; D unresolved. The length of the CDR3 is 15 residues. Per the germline V gene, CDR1 is LGHDT and CDR2 is YNNKEL (reference sequence). CDR3 loop: CASNQDLASPTTQYF. As DNA, the CDR3 is TGTGCCAGCAACCAAGATCTGGCGTCCCCCACCACGCAGTATTTT.